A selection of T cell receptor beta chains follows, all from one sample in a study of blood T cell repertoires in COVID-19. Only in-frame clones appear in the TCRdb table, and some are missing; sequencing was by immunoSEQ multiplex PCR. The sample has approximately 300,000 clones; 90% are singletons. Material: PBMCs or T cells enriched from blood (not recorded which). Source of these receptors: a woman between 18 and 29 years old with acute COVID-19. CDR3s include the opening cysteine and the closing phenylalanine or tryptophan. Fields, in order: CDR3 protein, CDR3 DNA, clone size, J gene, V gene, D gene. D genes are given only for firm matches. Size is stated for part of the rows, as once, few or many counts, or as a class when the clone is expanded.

CDR3: CASSPPTGGPWTEAFF
DNA: TGCGCCAGCAGCCCCCCGACAGGGGGCCCCTGGACTGAAGCTTTCTTT
size: .
J: TRBJ1-1
V: TRBV5-1
D: TRBD1

CDR3: CASSLIGGAGNQPQHF
DNA: TGTGCCAGCAGCTTGATTGGAGGGGCGGGCAATCAGCCCCAGCATTTT
size: few
J: TRBJ1-5
V: TRBV5-8
D: .

CDR3: CASSLGRYSGNTIYF
DNA: TGTGCCAGCAGTTTAGGCCGTTACTCTGGAAACACCATATATTTT
size: few
J: TRBJ1-3
V: TRBV28
D: .

CDR3: CASRGQVNTEAFF
DNA: TGTGCCAGCAGAGGACAGGTGAACACTGAAGCTTTCTTT
size: .
J: TRBJ1-1
V: TRBV2
D: TRBD1

CDR3: CASSIIGSVQYF
DNA: TGTGCCAGTAGTATAATCGGGAGCGTGCAGTACTTC
size: .
J: TRBJ2-7
V: TRBV19
D: .

CDR3: CASSLETGLGYGYTF
DNA: TGTGCCAGCAGCTTGGAGACAGGCCTAGGCTATGGCTACACCTTC
size: .
J: TRBJ1-2
V: TRBV5-8
D: .

CDR3: CASRTSGEKLFF
DNA: TGTGCCAGCCGTACCAGCGGTGAAAAACTGTTTTTT
size: once
J: TRBJ1-4
V: TRBV28
D: .

CDR3: CASSQTRAEAFF
DNA: TGTGCCAGCAGCCAAACCAGGGCTGAAGCTTTCTTT
size: .
J: TRBJ1-1
V: TRBV14
D: .

CDR3: CASRKGTPSNQPQHF
DNA: TGTGCCAGTAGAAAAGGGACACCTAGCAATCAGCCCCAGCATTTT
size: .
J: TRBJ1-5
V: TRBV19
D: .

CDR3: CATSRETGTYEQYF
DNA: TGTGCCACCAGCAGAGAGACAGGGACCTACGAGCAGTACTTC
size: .
J: TRBJ2-7
V: TRBV15
D: TRBD1

CDR3: CASSRTLKGARGYTF
DNA: TGTGCCAGCAGTCGGACACTGAAGGGGGCGCGAGGCTACACCTTC
size: .
J: TRBJ1-2
V: TRBV6-5
D: TRBD1

CDR3: CASRPRGAGPEAFF
DNA: TGTGCCAGCAGGCCACGGGGGGCGGGCCCTGAAGCTTTCTTT
size: .
J: TRBJ1-1
V: TRBV6-5
D: .

CDR3: CASSVATSRDTQYF
DNA: TGTGCCAGCAGCGTAGCTACTAGCAGGGATACGCAGTATTTT
size: .
J: TRBJ2-3
V: TRBV9
D: .

CDR3: CASRGTGETQYF
DNA: TGTGCCAGCAGAGGGACTGGGGAGACCCAGTACTTC
size: few
J: TRBJ2-5
V: TRBV6-5
D: .

CDR3: CSVVVWDRDPRSGNTIYF
DNA: TGCAGCGTTGTAGTATGGGACAGGGACCCCCGCTCTGGAAACACCATATATTTT
size: .
J: TRBJ1-3
V: TRBV29-1
D: TRBD1